What follows describes a single T cell receptor (beta chain). This sample stems from a study of T cells in Graves' hyperthyroidism and ophthalmopathy. Study overall: Upon initial diagnosis and before any treatment, peripheral blood was collected.

Amplification yielded TCR beta CDR3 regions, with RNA transcripts as the source. Initially, a first-round RT-PCR of the TCR CDR3 employed the HTBI primer set. MiXCR, run by TCRdb on the multiplex PCR reads, gives a single entry per CDR3 protein. The table records more than 500,000 distinct CDR3 sequences, about 16% of them present only once. The CDR3 length is 12 residues. The V gene lost 3 bases and the J gene lost 4 bases, with 9 bases spanning the gap. CDR1 and CDR2 (germline): SQVTM, ANQGSEA. This chain connects TRBV29-1 to TRBJ2-5; D may be TRBD2 (6 bases). The origin of this receptor is a woman in her 30s with Graves' ophthalmopathy. The specimen was blood. The CDR3 reads CSVEGGGETQYF. In DNA, the CDR3 is TGCAGCGTTGAGGGGGGTGGAGAGACCCAGTACTTC.